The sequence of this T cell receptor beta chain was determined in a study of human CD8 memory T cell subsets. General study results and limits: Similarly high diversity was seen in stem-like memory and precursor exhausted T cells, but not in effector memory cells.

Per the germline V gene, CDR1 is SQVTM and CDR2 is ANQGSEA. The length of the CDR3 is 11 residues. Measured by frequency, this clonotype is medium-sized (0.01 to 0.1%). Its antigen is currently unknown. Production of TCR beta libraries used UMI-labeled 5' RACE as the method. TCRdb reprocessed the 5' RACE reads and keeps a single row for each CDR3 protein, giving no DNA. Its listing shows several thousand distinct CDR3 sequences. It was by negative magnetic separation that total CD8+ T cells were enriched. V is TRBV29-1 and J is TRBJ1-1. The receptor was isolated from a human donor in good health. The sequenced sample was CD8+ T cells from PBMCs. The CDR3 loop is CSVALNTEAFF.